The next 23 T cell receptor beta chains were all read from a single sample in a study of beta chain features in type 1 diabetes (dated by TCRdb to the late 2010s). Library prep was done by the immunoSEQ multiplex PCR assay. All of the isolated RNA was reverse transcribed with the High Capacity cDNA Reverse Transcription Kit, so expressed TCRB transcripts were sequenced. TCRdb re-hosts the immuneACCESS table, in-frame sequences only. Its copies lack some clones; in the studies checked, an unresolved V gene accounts for under half of them, and the cause for the rest is not known. The sample records approximately 170,000 clones, roughly 9.1% of which are singletons. The ten largest clones capture 2.3% of the sample. Sequencing was performed on central memory CD4+ T cells from blood. The receptors here all came from a woman between 18 and 29 years old in good health.

This clone was observed a handful of times. The V gene is TRBV18, the J gene TRBJ2-4; 9 bases align to TRBD2. This CDR3 is built from 14 residues. V shed 4 bases and J 7 bases; nucleotides not matched to a gene: 5. Germline V gives CDR1 KGHSH, CDR2 LQKENI. In DNA, the CDR3 is TGTGCCAGCTCACTCTCGACTAGCGGTAACATTCAGTACTTC. Its protein is CASSLSTSGNIQYF.

The chain has TRBV2 and TRBJ1-2; D perhaps matches TRBD1 (5 bases). The V end was cut by 6 bases, the J end by 7 bases, with 12 bases between. Germline-derived CDR1 and CDR2 are SNHLY and FYNNEI. The CDR3 runs to 12 residues. The CDR3 DNA sequence: TGTGCCAGCAGATCTCTAAGGGGTGGCTACACCTTC. Translation gives CASRSLRGGYTF.

The chain carries TRBV30 and TRBJ2-7; no firm D call. CDR1 and CDR2 (germline): GTSNPN, SVGIG (reference sequence). V dropped 0 bases and J dropped 6 bases, with 12 bases sitting between them. The CDR3 is 13 amino acids. CDR3 DNA: TGTGCCTGGAGTGTACTCGGTAGAGGCGAGCAGTACTTC. This sequence encodes CAWSVLGRGEQYF.

The gene calls are TRBV29-1 and TRBJ1-1; D is perhaps TRBD1 (6 bases). The CDR3 is 13 residues long. V lost 7 bases and J 1 base, leaving 13 bases between the germline ends. The V gene's germline CDR1 is SQVTM and CDR2 ANQGSEA. CDR3 nucleotide sequence: TGCAGCGGCCTTCGGACAGAGAACACTGAAGCTTTCTTT. Translated: CSGLRTENTEAFF.

The chain uses TRBV10-3 and TRBJ2-1; a possible D gene is TRBD2 (6 bases). The ends were cut back, 4 bases at V and 2 bases at J, with 12 bases in the middle. CDR1 is ENHRY and CDR2 is SYGVKD in the germline V gene. The CDR3 totals 15 residues. DNA for the CDR3: TGTGCCATCAGTGGTTGGCGGGGACCCTACAATGAGCAGTTCTTC. Translated: CAISGWRGPYNEQFF.

This clone was observed a few times. This chain joins TRBV30 and TRBJ2-1, with D maybe TRBD2 (7 bases). Deletions cut 0 bases from V and 5 bases from J, with 14 bases between. CDR1 and CDR2 from the germline V gene are GTSNPN and SVGIG (reference sequence). The CDR3 is 15 amino acids. The CDR3 spells CAWSVGGPSHNEQFF. The CDR3 bases are TGTGCCTGGAGTGTCGGGGGGCCCAGTCACAATGAGCAGTTCTTC. The full variable domain, completed using reference TRBV30 and TRBJ2-1, is SQTIHQWPATLVQPVGSPLSLECTVEGTSNPNLYWYRQAAGRGLQLLFYSVGIGQISSEVPQNLSASRPQDRQFILSSKKLLLSDSGFYLCAWSVGGPSHNEQFFGPGTRLTVL.

This chain uses TRBV10-3 with TRBJ2-1; D possibly corresponds to TRBD1 (6 bases). Germline V lookup: CDR1 ENHRY, CDR2 SYGVKD. The V gene lost 3 bases and the J gene lost 7 bases, with 13 bases spanning the gap. This CDR3 spans 14 amino acids. The CDR3 sequence: CAISDRDNRNEQFF. In DNA, the CDR3 is TGTGCCATCAGTGACCGGGACAACCGTAATGAGCAGTTCTTC.

This clone was recorded a few times. This sequence joins TRBV29-1 and TRBJ1-4; TRBD1 matches 8 bases. CDR1 is SQVTM, CDR2 ANQGSEA, per germline. The V gene end was trimmed by 7 bases and the J gene end by 0 bases; junction bases not matched to a gene: 7. The CDR3 extends over 15 amino acids. Written as DNA, the CDR3 is TGCAGCGCCGCCGCGGGACAGGCAACTAATGAAAAACTGTTTTTT. Its translation: CSAAAGQATNEKLFF.

This chain joins TRBV7-2 and TRBJ2-3, with 8 nucleotides matching TRBD1. Germline trimming cut 8 bases from V and 6 bases from J; bases unmatched to any gene: 10. The CDR3 loop spans 14 amino acids. Germline V gives CDR1 SGHTA, CDR2 FQGNSA. CDR3 sequence: CASLEGTGSDTQYF. The CDR3 bases are TGTGCCAGCCTCGAGGGGACAGGTTCGGATACGCAGTATTTT.

The chain is built from TRBV27 and TRBJ2-7; TRBD1 matches at 8 bases. CDR3 length equals 15 residues. Germline V gene sequence: CDR1 MNHEY, CDR2 SMNVEV (reference sequence). Germline trimming cut 5 bases from V and 4 bases from J; bases unmatched to any gene: 10. The CDR3 reads CASSQGAVRMYEQYF. CDR3 coding DNA: TGTGCCAGCAGTCAGGGGGCAGTTAGAATGTACGAGCAGTACTTC.

This chain connects TRBV30 to TRBJ1-3; D gene unclear. The CDR3 length is 14 residues. V shed 1 base and J shed 0 bases, with 7 bases lying between them. The V gene's germline CDR1 is GTSNPN and CDR2 SVGIG (reference sequence). The CDR3 sequence is CAWSGTDSGNTIYF. CDR3 DNA sequence: TGTGCCTGGAGTGGAACAGACTCTGGAAACACCATATATTTT.

A few counts support this clone. As DNA, the CDR3 is TGTGCCAGCAGCACGGGACAGAGAAATGGCTACACCTTC. Translating it yields CASSTGQRNGYTF. The chain joins TRBV11-2 to TRBJ1-2; 7 nucleotides line up with TRBD1. CDR3 size: 13 residues. Germline V CDR1 and CDR2: SGHAT, FQNNGV. Trimming took 5 bases from V and 6 from J; bases not matched to a gene: 6.

This clone has more than one count but fewer than ten. The rearrangement links TRBV5-1 to TRBJ2-5; 9 bases are a match to TRBD2. CDR1 is SGHRS, CDR2 YFSETQ, per germline. The CDR3 length is 16 residues. Unmatched junction bases numbered 9, after V lost 4 bases and J lost 2 bases. The CDR3 region has the DNA TGCGCCAGCAGCGCCGGGACTAGCAGTCGACAAGAGACCCAGTACTTC. Its translation: CASSAGTSSRQETQYF.

This sequence joins TRBV28 and TRBJ1-5; 10 bases align to TRBD1. V dropped 5 bases and J dropped 6; count of bases not matched to a gene: 10. Germline CDR1 reads MDHEN; CDR2 reads SYDVKM. CDR3 length: 16 residues. The CDR3 protein is CASSPQTGGSGQPQHF. DNA for the CDR3: TGTGCCAGCAGTCCGCAGACAGGGGGCTCAGGTCAGCCCCAGCATTTT.

This clone was seen more than once but under ten times. The chain joins TRBV25-1 to TRBJ1-2; D uncertain. Germline CDR1 MGHDK, CDR2 SYGVNS. The CDR3 consists of 13 residues. With 5 bases removed from V and 7 bases from J, the gap between germline ends came to 14 bases. CDR3 nucleotide sequence: TGTGCCAGCAGTATTGGTTCACAGACTGGCTACACCTTC. Protein: CASSIGSQTGYTF.

The chain combines TRBV5-1 with TRBJ1-1; no clear D gene. Trimming left V 5 bases short and J 1 base short, with 6 bases between. The CDR3 loop spans 12 amino acids. CDR1 is SGHRS, CDR2 YFSETQ, per germline. The CDR3, as DNA: TGCGCCAGCAGTCGGGGGAACACTGAAGCTTTCTTT. Its protein is CASSRGNTEAFF.

This clone was detected many times. The chain joins TRBV7-2 to TRBJ2-3; D might be TRBD1 (5 bases). This CDR3 contains 16 residues. V shed 4 bases and J shed 3 bases, with 17 bases lying between them. In germline, CDR1 is SGHTA, CDR2 FQGNSA. The CDR3: CASSSPIGALTDTQYF. The CDR3 DNA is TGTGCCAGCAGCTCCCCTATTGGGGCGTTGACAGATACGCAGTATTTT.

This clone was recorded a few times. This sample also contains other DNA sequences that code for the same CDR3. V usage is TRBV5-1 and J usage is TRBJ2-7; a possible D gene is TRBD1 (5 bases). Germline CDR1 is SGHRS and CDR2 is YFSETQ. The CDR3 is made up of 13 amino acids. Trimming pared 0 bases from V and 3 bases from J, leaving 7 bases between. CDR3 region: CASSLVDSYEQYF. The CDR3 region has the DNA TGCGCCAGCAGCTTGGTTGACAGCTACGAGCAGTACTTC. The full variable domain, in which reference TRBV5-1 and TRBJ2-7 provide the parts outside the CDR3, is KAGVTQTPRYLIKTRGQQVTLSCSPISGHRSVSWYQQTPGQGLQFLFEYFSETQRNKGNFPGRFSGRQFSNSRSEMNVSTLELGDSALYLCASSLVDSYEQYFGPGTRLTVT.

The rearrangement joins TRBV6-5 to TRBJ2-1, with 8 bases that match TRBD1. This CDR3 is 15 amino acids long. V shed 9 bases and J 6 bases; nucleotides not matched to a gene: 13. Per germline, CDR1 MNHEY and CDR2 SVGAGI. The CDR3 nucleotides read TGTGCCAGTGGGGGTAGACAGGGGAAATTCAATGAGCAGTTCTTC. It is translated as CASGGRQGKFNEQFF.

This chain joins TRBV5-1 and TRBJ2-7; 7 positions match TRBD2. This CDR3 spans 13 amino acids. Looked up from germline, CDR1 is SGHRS and CDR2 is YFSETQ. Trimming removed 0 bases from V and 3 bases from J; junction bases left unmatched: 0. The CDR3, as DNA: TGCGCCAGCAGCTTGGGGGAGGGCTACGAGCAGTACTTC. This gives the protein CASSLGEGYEQYF.

The chain couples TRBV9 to TRBJ2-7, with 8 bases aligning to TRBD2. This CDR3 has 15 residues. V lost 0 bases to trimming and J lost 2 bases; unmatched junction nucleotides: 4. Germline-derived CDR1 and CDR2 are SGDLS and YYNGEE. The CDR3 sequence is CASSVASGRPYEQYF. In nucleotides, the CDR3 is TGTGCCAGCAGCGTAGCAAGCGGGAGACCCTACGAGCAGTACTTC.

This clone came up a few times. The rearrangement joins TRBV6-5 to TRBJ1-1; unclear D gene. In germline, CDR1 is MNHEY, CDR2 SVGAGI. V dropped 4 bases and J dropped 0 bases, with 15 bases sitting between them. The CDR3 has 16 amino acids. The CDR3 region has the DNA TGTGCCAGCAGTTCCAAAATGGCACAGATGAACACTGAAGCTTTCTTT. Translation gives CASSSKMAQMNTEAFF.

CDR3 in amino acids: CASSEDYTLTDTQYF. In DNA form, the CDR3 reads TGTGCCAGCAGCGAGGACTATACGTTGACAGATACGCAGTATTTT. V is TRBV2 and J is TRBJ2-3; possibly TRBD2 for D (6 bases). The germline V and J ends were trimmed by 6 bases and 3 bases, with 16 bases remaining between them. CDR1 is SNHLY and CDR2 is FYNNEI in the germline V gene. The CDR3 runs to 15 residues.